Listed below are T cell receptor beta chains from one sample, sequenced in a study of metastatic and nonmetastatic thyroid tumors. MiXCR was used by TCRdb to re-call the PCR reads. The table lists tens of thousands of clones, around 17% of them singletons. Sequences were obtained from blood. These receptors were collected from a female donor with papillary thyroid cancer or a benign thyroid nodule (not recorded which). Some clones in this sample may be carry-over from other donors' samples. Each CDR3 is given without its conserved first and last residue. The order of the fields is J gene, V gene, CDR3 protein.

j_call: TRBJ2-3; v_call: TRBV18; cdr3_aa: ASSPRTLAGGDTQY
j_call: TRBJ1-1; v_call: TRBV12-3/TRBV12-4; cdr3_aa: ASSLRYGGYIEAF
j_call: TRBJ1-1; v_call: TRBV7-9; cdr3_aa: ASSWDEGTEAF
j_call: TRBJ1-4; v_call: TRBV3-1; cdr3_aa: ASSQGRQIGEKLF
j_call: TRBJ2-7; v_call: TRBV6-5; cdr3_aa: ASSSDDRVSIYEQY
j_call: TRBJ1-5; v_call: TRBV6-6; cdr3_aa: ASSSISSGQGRYQPQH
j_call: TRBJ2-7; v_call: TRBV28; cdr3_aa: ASSGGWNEQY
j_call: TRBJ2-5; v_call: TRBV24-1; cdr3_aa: ATSESGPKTQY
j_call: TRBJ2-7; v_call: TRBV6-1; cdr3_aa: ASSDLGRRRYEQY
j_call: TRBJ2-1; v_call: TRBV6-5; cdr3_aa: ASSYSNATSGDYNEQF
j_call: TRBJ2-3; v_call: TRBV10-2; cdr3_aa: ASRGLAPTASTDTQY
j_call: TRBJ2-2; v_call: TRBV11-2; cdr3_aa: ASSLGDGVTGELF
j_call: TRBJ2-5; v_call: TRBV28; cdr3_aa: ASRRLAGGETQY
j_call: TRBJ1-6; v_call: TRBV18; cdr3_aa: ASSRSSSYNSPLH
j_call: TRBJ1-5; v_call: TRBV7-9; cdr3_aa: ASSLAGSSNQPQH
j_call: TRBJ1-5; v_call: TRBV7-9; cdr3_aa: ASSADSHNQPQH
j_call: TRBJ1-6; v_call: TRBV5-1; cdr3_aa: ASSLGSSSYNSPLH
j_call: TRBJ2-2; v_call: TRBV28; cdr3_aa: ASSRTSPNTGELF
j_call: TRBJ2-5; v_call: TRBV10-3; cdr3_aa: AISEGRGGEETQY
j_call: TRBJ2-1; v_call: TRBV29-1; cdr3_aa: SVEVGHEQF
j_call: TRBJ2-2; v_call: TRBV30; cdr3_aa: AWSFRDRVTGELF
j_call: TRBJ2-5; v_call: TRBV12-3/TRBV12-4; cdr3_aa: ASSFRQGGETQY
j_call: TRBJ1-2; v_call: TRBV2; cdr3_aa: ASIGEQFANYGYT
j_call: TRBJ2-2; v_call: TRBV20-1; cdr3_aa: SARNGPNTGELF
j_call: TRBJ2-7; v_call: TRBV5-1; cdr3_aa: ASSLSRGKEQY
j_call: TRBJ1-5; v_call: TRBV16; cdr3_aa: ASSQWDMGFGHPQH
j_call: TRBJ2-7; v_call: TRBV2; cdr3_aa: ASRTQGLFLYEQY
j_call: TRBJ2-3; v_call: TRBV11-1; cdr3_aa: ASSSYMTSGDTDTQY
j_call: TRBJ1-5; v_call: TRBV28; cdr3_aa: ASSFPGDNQPQH
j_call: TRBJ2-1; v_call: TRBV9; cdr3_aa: ASSVAGSVIGNGGREQF
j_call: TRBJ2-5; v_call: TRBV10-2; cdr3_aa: ATQRGRLETQY
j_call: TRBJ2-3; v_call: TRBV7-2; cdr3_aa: ASSTSGGVDTQY
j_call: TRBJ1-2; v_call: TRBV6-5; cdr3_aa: ASSSKRVGGYT
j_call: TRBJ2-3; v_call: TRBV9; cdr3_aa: ASSPELAGASTDTQY
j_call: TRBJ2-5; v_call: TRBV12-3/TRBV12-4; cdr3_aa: ASMRGATQETQY
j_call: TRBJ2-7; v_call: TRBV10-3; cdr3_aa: AIREAGEQQY
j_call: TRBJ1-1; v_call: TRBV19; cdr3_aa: ASSIDGFPGGDTEAF
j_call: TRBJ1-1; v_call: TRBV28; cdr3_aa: ASSLAQNTEAF
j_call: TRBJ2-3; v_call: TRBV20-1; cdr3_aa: SASTRDRVVSDTQY
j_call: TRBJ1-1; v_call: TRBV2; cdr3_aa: ASSTGAAEAF
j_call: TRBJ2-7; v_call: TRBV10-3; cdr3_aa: ASSEPGQISYEQY
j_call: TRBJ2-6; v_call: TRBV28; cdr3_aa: ASEVFGANVLT
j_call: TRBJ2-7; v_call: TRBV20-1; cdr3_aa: SANKPDTGEQY
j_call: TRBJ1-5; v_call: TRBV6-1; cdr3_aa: ASSGGAFNQPQH
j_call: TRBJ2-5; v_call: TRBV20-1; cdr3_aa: SARLNREETQY
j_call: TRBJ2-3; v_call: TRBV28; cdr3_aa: ASKPRDRRTDTQY
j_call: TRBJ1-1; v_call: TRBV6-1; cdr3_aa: ASSESHRVNTEAF
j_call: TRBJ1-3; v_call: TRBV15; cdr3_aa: ATSRDKTAGNTIY
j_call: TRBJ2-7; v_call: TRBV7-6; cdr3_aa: ASSPTGGEQY
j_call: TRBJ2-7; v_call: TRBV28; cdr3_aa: ASLQGPSTSYEQY
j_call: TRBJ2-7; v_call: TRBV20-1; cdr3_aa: SARDLPGEQY
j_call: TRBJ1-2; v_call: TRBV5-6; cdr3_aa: ASSPHGGTANYGYT
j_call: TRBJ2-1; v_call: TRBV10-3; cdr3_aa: AISESARAGISGEQF
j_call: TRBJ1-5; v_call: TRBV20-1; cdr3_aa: SARGQDNQPQH